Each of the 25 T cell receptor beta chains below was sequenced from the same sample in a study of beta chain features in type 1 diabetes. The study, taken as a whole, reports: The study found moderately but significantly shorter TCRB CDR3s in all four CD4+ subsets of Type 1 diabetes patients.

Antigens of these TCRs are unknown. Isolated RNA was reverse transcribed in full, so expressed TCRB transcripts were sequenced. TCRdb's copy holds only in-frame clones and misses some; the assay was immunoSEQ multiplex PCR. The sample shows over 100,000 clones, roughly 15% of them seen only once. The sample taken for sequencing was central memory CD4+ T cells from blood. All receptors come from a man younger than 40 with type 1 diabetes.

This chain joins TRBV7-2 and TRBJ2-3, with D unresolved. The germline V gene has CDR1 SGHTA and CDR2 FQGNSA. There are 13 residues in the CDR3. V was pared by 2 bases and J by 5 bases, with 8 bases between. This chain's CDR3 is CASSLFSVDTQYF. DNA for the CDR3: TGTGCCAGCAGCTTATTTTCAGTAGATACGCAGTATTTT.

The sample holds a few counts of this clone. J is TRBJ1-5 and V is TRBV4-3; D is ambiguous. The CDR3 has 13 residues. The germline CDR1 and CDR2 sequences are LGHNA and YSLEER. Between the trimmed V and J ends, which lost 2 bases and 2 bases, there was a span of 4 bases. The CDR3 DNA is TGCGCCAGCAGCCAAAGGCGCAATCAGCCCCAGCATTTT. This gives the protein CASSQRRNQPQHF.

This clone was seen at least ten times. CDR3 sequence reads: CASSETGVTGELFF. In DNA form, the CDR3 reads TGTGCCAGCAGTGAAACGGGCGTTACCGGGGAGCTGTTTTTT. V usage is TRBV2 and J usage is TRBJ2-2; D not certain. In germline, CDR1 is SNHLY, CDR2 FYNNEI. Trimming took 2 bases from V and 5 from J, leaving 9 bases between them. The CDR3 sequence is 14 residues long. The full variable domain, with the rest looked up from reference TRBV2 and TRBJ2-2, is EPEVTQTPSHQVTQMGQEVILRCVPISNHLYFYWYRQILGQKVEFLVSFYNNEISEKSEIFDDQFSVERPDGSNFTLKIRSTKLEDSAMYFCASSETGVTGELFFGEGSRLTVL.

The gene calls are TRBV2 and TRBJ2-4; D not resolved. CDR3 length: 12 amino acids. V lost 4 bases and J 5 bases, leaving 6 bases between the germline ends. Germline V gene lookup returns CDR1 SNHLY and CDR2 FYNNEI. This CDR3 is CASSVVENIQYF. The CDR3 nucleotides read TGTGCCAGCAGTGTAGTAGAAAACATTCAGTACTTC.

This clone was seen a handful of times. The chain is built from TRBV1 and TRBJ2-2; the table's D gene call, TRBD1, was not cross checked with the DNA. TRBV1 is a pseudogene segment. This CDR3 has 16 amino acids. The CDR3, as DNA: TGCACCAGCAGCCCGGGACAGGGGGTAAAAACCGGGGAGCTGTTTTTT. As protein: CTSSPGQGVKTGELFF.

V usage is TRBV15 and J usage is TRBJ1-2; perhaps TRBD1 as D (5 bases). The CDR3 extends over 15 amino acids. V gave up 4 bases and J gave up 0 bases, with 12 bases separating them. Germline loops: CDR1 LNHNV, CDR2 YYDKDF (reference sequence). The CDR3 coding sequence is TGTGCCACCAGCACTGGGACGGCGGCTAACTATGGCTACACCTTC. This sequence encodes CATSTGTAANYGYTF.

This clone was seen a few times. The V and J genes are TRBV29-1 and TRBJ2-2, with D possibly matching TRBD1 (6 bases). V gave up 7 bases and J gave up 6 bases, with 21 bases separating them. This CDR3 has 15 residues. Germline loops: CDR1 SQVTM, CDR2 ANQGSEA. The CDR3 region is CSATRQDAMSGELFF. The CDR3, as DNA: TGCAGCGCAACCCGACAGGACGCCATGTCCGGGGAGCTGTTTTTT.

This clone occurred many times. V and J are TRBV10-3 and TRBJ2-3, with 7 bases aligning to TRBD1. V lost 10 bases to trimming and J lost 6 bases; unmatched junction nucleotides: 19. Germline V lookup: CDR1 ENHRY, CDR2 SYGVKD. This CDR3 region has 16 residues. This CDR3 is CATSLGTARTSDTQYF. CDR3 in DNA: TGTGCCACCTCCCTTGGGACAGCTAGGACGTCGGATACGCAGTATTTT.

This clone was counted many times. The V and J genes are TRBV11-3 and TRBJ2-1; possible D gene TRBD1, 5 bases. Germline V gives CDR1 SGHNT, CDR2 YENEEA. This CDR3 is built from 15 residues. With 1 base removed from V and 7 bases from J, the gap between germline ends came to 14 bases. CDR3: CASSLGLRELNEQFF. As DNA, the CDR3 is TGTGCCAGCAGCTTAGGGCTCAGGGAACTAAATGAGCAGTTCTTC.

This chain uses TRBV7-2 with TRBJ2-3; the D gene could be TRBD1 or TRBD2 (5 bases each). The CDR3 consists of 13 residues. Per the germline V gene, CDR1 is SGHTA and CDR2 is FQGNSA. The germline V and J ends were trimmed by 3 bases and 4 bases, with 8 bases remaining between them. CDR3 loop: CASSFGTADTQYF. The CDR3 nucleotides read TGTGCCAGCAGCTTTGGGACGGCAGATACGCAGTATTTT.

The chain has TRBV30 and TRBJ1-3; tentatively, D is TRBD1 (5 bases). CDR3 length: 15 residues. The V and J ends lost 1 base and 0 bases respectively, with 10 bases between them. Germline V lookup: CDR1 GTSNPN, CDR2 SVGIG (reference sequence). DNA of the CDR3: TGTGCCTGGAGTGGGGGGGAGAGCTCTGGAAACACCATATATTTT. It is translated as CAWSGGESSGNTIYF.

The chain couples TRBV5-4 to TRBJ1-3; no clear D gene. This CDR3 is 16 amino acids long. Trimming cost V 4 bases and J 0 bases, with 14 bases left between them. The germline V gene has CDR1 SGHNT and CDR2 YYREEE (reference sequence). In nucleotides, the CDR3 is TGTGCCAGCAGCGTAGGCCAGATTCTCTCTGGAAACACCATATATTTT. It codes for CASSVGQILSGNTIYF.

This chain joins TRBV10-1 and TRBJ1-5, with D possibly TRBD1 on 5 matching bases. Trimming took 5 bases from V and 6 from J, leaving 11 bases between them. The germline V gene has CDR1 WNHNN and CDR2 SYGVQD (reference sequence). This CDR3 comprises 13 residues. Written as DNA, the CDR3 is TGCGCCAGCAGTTCAGGGACCGGTCAGCCCCAGCATTTT. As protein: CASSSGTGQPQHF.

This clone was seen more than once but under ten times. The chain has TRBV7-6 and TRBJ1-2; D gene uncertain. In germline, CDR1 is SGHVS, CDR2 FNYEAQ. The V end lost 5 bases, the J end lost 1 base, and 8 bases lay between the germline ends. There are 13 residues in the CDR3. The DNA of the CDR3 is TGTGCCAGCAGCCTGGGTCTTAACTATGGCTACACCTTC. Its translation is CASSLGLNYGYTF.

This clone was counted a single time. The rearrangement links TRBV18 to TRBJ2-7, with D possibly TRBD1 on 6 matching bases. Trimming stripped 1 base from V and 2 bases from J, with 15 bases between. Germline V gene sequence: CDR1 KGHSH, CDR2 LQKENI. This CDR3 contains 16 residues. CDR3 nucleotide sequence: TGTGCCAGCTCACCACAATTGAACAGGGCCACCTACGAGCAGTACTTC. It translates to CASSPQLNRATYEQYF.

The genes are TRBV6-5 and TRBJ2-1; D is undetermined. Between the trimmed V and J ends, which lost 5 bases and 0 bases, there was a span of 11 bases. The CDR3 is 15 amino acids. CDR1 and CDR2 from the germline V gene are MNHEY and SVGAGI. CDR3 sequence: CASSPRGYSYNEQFF. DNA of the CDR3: TGTGCCAGCAGTCCCCGAGGATACTCCTACAATGAGCAGTTCTTC.

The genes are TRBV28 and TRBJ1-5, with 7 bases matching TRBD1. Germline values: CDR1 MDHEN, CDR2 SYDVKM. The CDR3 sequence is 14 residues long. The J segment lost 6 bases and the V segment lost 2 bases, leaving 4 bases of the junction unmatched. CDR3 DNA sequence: TGTGCCAGCAGTTTACCGGACAGGTTTCAGCCCCAGCATTTT. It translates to CASSLPDRFQPQHF.

In nucleotides, the CDR3 is TGTGCCAGCAGTTTCCAAACGGGATATGGCTACACCTTC. This encodes CASSFQTGYGYTF. This sequence joins TRBV27 and TRBJ1-2; D uncertain. The CDR3 totals 13 residues. Germline assignment: CDR1 MNHEY and CDR2 SMNVEV (reference sequence). V lost 3 bases to trimming and J lost 5 bases, with 10 bases between them.

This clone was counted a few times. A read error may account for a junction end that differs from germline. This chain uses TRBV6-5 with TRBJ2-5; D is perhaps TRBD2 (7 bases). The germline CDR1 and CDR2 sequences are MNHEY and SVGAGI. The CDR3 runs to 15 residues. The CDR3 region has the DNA TGTGCCAGCAGTAACTCGATAGGGAGGGGGGAGACCCAGTACTTC. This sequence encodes CASSNSIGRGETQYF.

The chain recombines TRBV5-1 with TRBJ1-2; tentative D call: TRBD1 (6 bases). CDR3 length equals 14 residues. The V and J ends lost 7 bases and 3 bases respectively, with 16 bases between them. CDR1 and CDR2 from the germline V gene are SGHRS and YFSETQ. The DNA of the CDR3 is TGCGCCAGCGGCCCGGGACATCCAGACTATGGCTACACCTTC. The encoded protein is CASGPGHPDYGYTF. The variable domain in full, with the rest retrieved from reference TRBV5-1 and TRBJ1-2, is KAGVTQTPRYLIKTRGQQVTLSCSPISGHRSVSWYQQTPGQGLQFLFEYFSETQRNKGNFPGRFSGRQFSNSRSEMNVSTLELGDSALYLCASGPGHPDYGYTFGSGTRLTVV.

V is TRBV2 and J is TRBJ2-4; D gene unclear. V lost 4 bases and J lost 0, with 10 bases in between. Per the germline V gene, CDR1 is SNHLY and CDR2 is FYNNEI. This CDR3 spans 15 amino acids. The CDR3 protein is CASSAGSVAKNIQYF. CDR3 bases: TGTGCCAGCAGTGCGGGCAGCGTAGCCAAAAACATTCAGTACTTC.

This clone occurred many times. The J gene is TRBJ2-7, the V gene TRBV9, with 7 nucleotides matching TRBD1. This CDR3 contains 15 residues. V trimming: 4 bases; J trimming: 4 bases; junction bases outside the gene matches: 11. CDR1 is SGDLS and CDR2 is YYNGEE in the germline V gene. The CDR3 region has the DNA TGTGCCAGCAGCCCCAGGACAGGTTTAGTATACGAGCAGTACTTC. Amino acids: CASSPRTGLVYEQYF.

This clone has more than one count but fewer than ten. The CDR3 DNA reads TGCGCCAGCAGCTGGGGAGCGGGGGTTGTCTACAATGAGCAGTTCTTC. Amino acid sequence: CASSWGAGVVYNEQFF. The V gene is TRBV5-1, the J gene TRBJ2-1; 8 bases are shared with TRBD2. The germline V gene encodes CDR1 SGHRS and CDR2 YFSETQ. The CDR3 runs to 16 residues. The V and J ends lost 3 bases and 3 bases, in that order; junction bases with no gene match: 8.

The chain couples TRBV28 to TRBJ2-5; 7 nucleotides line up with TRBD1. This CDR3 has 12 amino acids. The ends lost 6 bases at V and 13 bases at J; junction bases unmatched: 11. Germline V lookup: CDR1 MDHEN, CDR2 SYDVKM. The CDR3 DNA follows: TGTGCCAGCAGACTCTCAGACAGGGTCGCGTACTTC. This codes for CASRLSDRVAYF. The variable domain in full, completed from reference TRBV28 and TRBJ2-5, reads DVKVTQSSRYLVKRTGEKVFLECVQDMDHENMFWYRQDPGLGLRLIYFSYDVKMKEKGDIPEGYSVSREKKERFSLILESASTNQTSMYLCASRLSDRVAYFGPGTRLLVL.

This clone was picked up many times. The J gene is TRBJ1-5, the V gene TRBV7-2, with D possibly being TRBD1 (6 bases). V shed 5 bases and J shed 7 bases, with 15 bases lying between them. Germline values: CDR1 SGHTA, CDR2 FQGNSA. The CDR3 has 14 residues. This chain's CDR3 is CASSPTGGRQPQHF. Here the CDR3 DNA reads TGTGCCAGCAGCCCTACTGGGGGCAGGCAGCCCCAGCATTTT. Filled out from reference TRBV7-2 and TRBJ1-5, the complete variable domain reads GAGVSQSPSNKVTEKGKDVELRCDPISGHTALYWYRQSLGQGLEFLIYFQGNSAPDKSGLPSDRFSAERTGGSVSTLTIQRTQQEDSAVYLCASSPTGGRQPQHFGDGTRLSIL.